The clone carrying this T cell receptor (beta chain) ranks as medium-sized. The data stem from a study of spatial heterogeneity in lung cancer. Study as a whole: Detection consistently yielded more beta chains than alpha chains. On average, each unique TCR and UMI combination appeared more than ten times in raw reads.

In the library, each TCR cDNA molecule bore its own unique molecular identifier. TCRdb fed the 5' RACE reads into MiXCR, producing one record per CDR3 protein. The data contain 1,100 or so distinct CDR3 sequences, approximately 6.8% of them seen just once; the ten biggest clones take up around 15%. Time point of the sample: sample taken at primary tumor resection. Tumor, nontumor lung or frozen PBMC supplied whole RNA that was sequenced unsorted. The donors were approximately 70 patients with non-small cell lung cancer that was early-stage and untreated. This receptor was taken from a male donor with early-stage non-small cell lung cancer. Sequenced here: normal lung tissue next to the tumor, sampled at surgery.

Written as DNA, the CDR3 is TGTGCCAGCTCACCCCCGACAGGAACCTACGAGCAGTACTTC. Amino acid sequence: CASSPPTGTYEQYF. The chain uses TRBV18 and TRBJ2-7; TRBD1 might be the D (6 bases). Trimming cost V 3 bases and J 2 bases, with 11 bases left between them. The germline V gene encodes CDR1 KGHSH and CDR2 LQKENI. The CDR3 is 14 amino acids.